The 11 T cell receptor beta chains in this list originate from one sample, sequenced in a study of OX40 agonist ivuxolimab in advanced cancers. Produced via immunoSEQ multiplex PCR; TCRdb's table is partial and in-frame only. The sample includes over 30,000 clones, more than 60% seen only once; the top ten take 11%. Sequencing used CD4+ or CD8+ T cells sorted from blood, obtained in a trial of the OX40 agonist ivuxolimab. All receptors come from an adult with an advanced solid tumor such as melanoma, head and neck, liver or kidney cancer.

V and J are TRBV10-3 and TRBJ1-1; D remains unclear. Germline V gene data show CDR1 as ENHRY and CDR2 as SYGVKD. Trimming removed 8 bases from V and 0 bases from J, with 13 bases in between. The CDR3 runs 14 residues. The CDR3 spells CAIRTEYMNTEAFF. In DNA form, the CDR3 reads TGTGCCATCCGGACGGAGTACATGAACACTGAAGCTTTCTTT.

CDR3 sequence reads: CASSQEGSGTGSTEAFF. CDR3 DNA: TGTGCCAGCAGCCAAGAGGGTTCCGGGACAGGGAGCACTGAAGCTTTCTTT. This chain links TRBV4-2 with TRBJ1-1, with 9 nucleotides matching TRBD1. V lost 0 bases to trimming and J lost 4 bases; unmatched junction nucleotides: 9. The CDR3 contains 17 residues. From germline, CDR1 is LGHNA and CDR2 YNFKEQ.

This sequence joins TRBV29-1 and TRBJ1-2, with 9 nucleotides matching TRBD1. The germline V gene has CDR1 SQVTM and CDR2 ANQGSEA. The CDR3 consists of 15 residues. After removal of 0 bases from V and 5 bases from J, the junction contained 7 bases not matched to a gene. CDR3 sequence reads: CSVEDGDRVDYGYTF. CDR3 coding DNA: TGCAGCGTTGAAGATGGGGACAGGGTCGATTATGGCTACACCTTC. Drawing the rest from reference TRBV29-1 and TRBJ1-2, the complete variable domain is SAVISQKPSRDICQRGTSLTIQCQVDSQVTMMFWYRQQPGQSLTLIATANQGSEATYESGFVIDKFPISRPNLTFSTLTVSNMSPEDSSIYLCSVEDGDRVDYGYTFGSGTRLTVV.

This clone has just a few counts. This chain joins TRBV28 and TRBJ1-2, with a tentative D call TRBD1 (5 bases). CDR3 size: 14 residues. Germline V gene data show CDR1 as MDHEN and CDR2 as SYDVKM. Trimming left V 2 bases short and J 3 bases short, with 10 bases between. The CDR3: CASSLIDSDYGYTF. For the CDR3, the DNA is TGTGCCAGCAGTTTAATCGACAGCGACTATGGCTACACCTTC.

The gene calls are TRBV18 and TRBJ1-2; D unresolved. The germline CDR1 and CDR2 sequences are KGHSH and LQKENI. The CDR3 length is 13 residues. V was clipped by 5 bases and J by 2 bases, with 9 bases between them. As DNA, the CDR3 is TGTGCCAGCTCAGTAGACGGAAACTATGGCTACACCTTC. Translated, it gives CASSVDGNYGYTF.

V usage is TRBV27 and J usage is TRBJ1-6; no reliable D call. The V end was cut by 6 bases, the J end by 10 bases, with 13 bases between. CDR3 length: 13 amino acids. Germline assignment: CDR1 MNHEY and CDR2 SMNVEV (reference sequence). The CDR3 is CASRQPGTSPLHF. CDR3 sequence (DNA): TGTGCCAGCAGACAACCGGGAACCTCACCCCTCCACTTT.

This chain uses TRBV7-9 with TRBJ2-5, with D possibly TRBD1 on 6 matching bases. V was pared by 5 bases and J by 2 bases, with 18 bases between. Per germline, CDR1 SEHNR and CDR2 FQNEAQ (reference sequence). The CDR3 runs 16 residues. CDR3 coding DNA: TGTGCCAGCAGCCATAAGGCAGGGGTTTCGCAAGAGACCCAGTACTTC. This sequence encodes CASSHKAGVSQETQYF.

The chain recombines TRBV7-8 with TRBJ1-3; D gene unclear. Germline V gives CDR1 SGHVS, CDR2 FQNEAQ. The CDR3 extends over 13 amino acids. Trimming cost V 3 bases and J 8 bases, with 11 bases left between them. CDR3 nucleotide sequence: TGTGCCAGCAGCTTCCGGGATGAAGACACCATATATTTT. It yields the protein CASSFRDEDTIYF.

As DNA, the CDR3 is TGTGCCAGCAGCTTAGATACTGAAGCTTTCTTT. Translated: CASSLDTEAFF. The chain joins TRBV11-1 to TRBJ1-1; D call uncertain. The germline V and J ends were trimmed by 1 base and 5 bases, with 2 bases remaining between them. The CDR3 is made up of 11 amino acids. Germline lookup yields CDR1 SGHAT and CDR2 FQDESV (reference sequence).

CDR3 coding DNA: TGTGCCAGCAAACCACTGTGGGGGTCCACAGATACGCAGTATTTT. Its protein product is CASKPLWGSTDTQYF. This chain uses TRBV6-5 with TRBJ2-3; D tentatively fits TRBD1 or TRBD2 (5 bases each). Germline loops: CDR1 MNHEY, CDR2 SVGAGI. V dropped 7 bases and J dropped 2 bases, with 16 bases sitting between them. CDR3 size: 15 residues.

This clone was seen just once. The chain combines TRBV10-3 with TRBJ2-2; D not certain. V was cut by 8 bases and J by 3 bases, with 13 bases left in between. This CDR3 is 14 amino acids long. The germline V gene has CDR1 ENHRY and CDR2 SYGVKD. CDR3 in amino acids: CAISWESDTGELFF. The CDR3 DNA reads as TGTGCCATCTCCTGGGAATCGGACACCGGGGAGCTGTTTTTT.